The 20 T cell receptor beta chains below all came from one sample that was sequenced in a study of sequential checkpoint blockade in melanoma. Treatment here: randomized to nivolumab then ipilimumab (arm A) or the reverse (arm B). Clones were read by immunoSEQ multiplex PCR, and TCRdb kept only the in-frame ones, dropping some. The table lists roughly 17,000 clones, around 70% of them singletons. The sequences come from CD8+ T cells sorted from blood (inferred from file names), collected from a patient given nivolumab and ipilimumab in sequence. The receptors stem from a human donor with melanoma.

The chain has TRBV10-1 and TRBJ1-5; D is unclear. V was trimmed by 2 bases and J by 7 bases, leaving 12 bases between them. CDR1 WNHNN and CDR2 SYGVQD come from the germline V gene (reference sequence). The CDR3 totals 14 residues. The CDR3 loop is CASSEPQETQPQHF. DNA of the CDR3: TGCGCCAGCAGTGAGCCCCAGGAAACCCAGCCCCAGCATTTT.

The chain has TRBV4-2 and TRBJ2-5, with D possibly TRBD1 on 5 matching bases. Germline V gene sequence: CDR1 LGHNA, CDR2 YNFKEQ. The CDR3 runs to 15 residues. V was shortened by 0 bases and J by 2 bases, with 10 bases between the two germline ends. The CDR3 DNA is TGTGCCAGCAGCCAAGAGGGGCAGCCTCAAGAGACCCAGTACTTC. Encoded protein: CASSQEGQPQETQYF.

This sequence joins TRBV9 and TRBJ2-1; 11 positions agree with TRBD2. Germline CDR1 reads SGDLS; CDR2 reads YYNGEE. The J segment lost 5 bases and the V segment lost 3 bases, leaving 10 bases of the junction unmatched. CDR3 length equals 17 residues. The CDR3 bases are TGTGCCAGCAGCGCGTCACTAGCGGGGGACCCAGACAATGAGCAGTTCTTC. This codes for CASSASLAGDPDNEQFF. Using reference TRBV9 and TRBJ2-1 for the parts outside the CDR3, the full variable domain is DSGVTQTPKHLITATGQRVTLRCSPRSGDLSVYWYQQSLDQGLQFLIQYYNGEERAKGNILERFSAQQFPDLHSELNLSSLELGDSALYFCASSASLAGDPDNEQFFGPGTRLTVL.

V gene TRBV4-2 combines with J gene TRBJ2-1; D is perhaps TRBD1 (6 bases). CDR1 and CDR2 from the germline V gene are LGHNA and YNFKEQ. V was trimmed by 3 bases and J by 9 bases, leaving 12 bases between them. The CDR3 consists of 13 residues. The CDR3 loop reads CASSQGQGREQFF. The CDR3 DNA follows: TGTGCCAGCAGCCAGGGTCAGGGGCGTGAGCAGTTCTTC.

This clone was recorded a few times. For the CDR3, the DNA is TGTGCCAGCAGCTCCAGGGAGGGGTACACTGAAGCTTTCTTT. This encodes CASSSREGYTEAFF. The J gene is TRBJ1-1, the V gene TRBV28; tentative D call: TRBD1 (5 bases). Germline CDR1 is MDHEN and CDR2 is SYDVKM. The CDR3 has 14 residues. The ends were cut back, 6 bases at V and 3 bases at J, with 14 bases in the middle. The entire variable domain, with the rest obtained from reference TRBV28 and TRBJ1-1, is as follows: DVKVTQSSRYLVKRTGEKVFLECVQDMDHENMFWYRQDPGLGLRLIYFSYDVKMKEKGDIPEGYSVSREKKERFSLILESASTNQTSMYLCASSSREGYTEAFFGQGTRLTVV.

This clone was seen only a few times. The V and J genes are TRBV7-9 and TRBJ1-2; D not certain. V lost 1 base and J 4 bases, leaving 7 bases between the germline ends. Germline V gene data show CDR1 as SEHNR and CDR2 as FQNEAQ (reference sequence). This CDR3 is 13 amino acids long. This CDR3 reads CASSLEQLYGYTF. The CDR3 nucleotides read TGTGCCAGCAGCTTAGAACAGCTCTATGGCTACACCTTC.

This chain connects TRBV7-2 to TRBJ1-5; D is ambiguous. The CDR3 consists of 12 residues. Germline lookup yields CDR1 SGHTA and CDR2 FQGNSA. V was clipped by 6 bases and J by 5 bases, with 8 bases between them. For the CDR3, the DNA is TGTGCCAGCAGTGGGGAGGATCAGCCCCAGCATTTT. It yields the protein CASSGEDQPQHF.

This clone has more than one count but fewer than ten. The chain couples TRBV6-1 to TRBJ2-7; 7 bases match TRBD1. The CDR3 extends over 15 amino acids. CDR1 MNHNS and CDR2 SASEGT come from the germline V gene. V shed 8 bases and J 0 bases; nucleotides not matched to a gene: 10. The CDR3: CASLTGTASSYEQYF. Written as DNA, the CDR3 is TGTGCCAGCCTTACGGGGACAGCCAGCTCCTACGAGCAGTACTTC.

The genes are TRBV19 and TRBJ2-3; D might be TRBD2 (5 bases). This CDR3 has 15 amino acids. V was trimmed by 2 bases and J by 5 bases, leaving 14 bases between them. CDR1 is LNHDA, CDR2 SQIVND, per germline (reference sequence). The CDR3 is CASSIKGTEGDTQYF. CDR3 sequence (DNA): TGTGCCAGTAGTATAAAAGGAACCGAGGGAGATACGCAGTATTTT.

The chain uses TRBV4-3 and TRBJ1-3; 9 bases are shared with TRBD1. V lost 4 bases, J lost 6 bases, and 10 bases stayed unmatched. This CDR3 comprises 16 residues. Germline V lookup: CDR1 LGHNA, CDR2 YSLEER. The DNA of the CDR3 is TGCGCCAGCAGCCCCAGTACAGGGGGCTTTTTAAACACCATATATTTT. Protein product: CASSPSTGGFLNTIYF.

V and J are TRBV27 and TRBJ1-1; maybe TRBD1 (5 bases). The V gene lost 5 bases and the J gene lost 13 bases, with 29 bases spanning the gap. Germline V lookup: CDR1 MNHEY, CDR2 SMNVEV (reference sequence). The CDR3 totals 16 residues. The CDR3 nucleotides are TGTGCCAGCAGTCTTACTTCCGACTTGGACACCCAGATAGTTTTCTTT. This encodes CASSLTSDLDTQIVFF.

The rearrangement uses TRBV9 and TRBJ2-2, with D possibly matching TRBD1 (6 bases). The CDR3 has 16 residues. Trimming cost V 3 bases and J 6 bases, with 18 bases left between them. Germline CDR1 and CDR2: SGDLS and YYNGEE. CDR3 DNA: TGTGCCAGCAGCGAGGGATTATTCCAGGGGTCCGGGGAGCTGTTTTTT. Its protein is CASSEGLFQGSGELFF.

This clone was seen a handful of times. The rearrangement joins TRBV9 to TRBJ2-2; no clear D gene. Germline CDR1 and CDR2: SGDLS and YYNGEE. Trimming pared 3 bases from V and 4 bases from J, leaving 7 bases between. CDR3 length: 13 amino acids. The CDR3 loop is CASSAAGTGELFF. CDR3 nucleotides: TGTGCCAGCAGCGCAGCAGGCACCGGGGAGCTGTTTTTT.

The chain links TRBV27 to TRBJ2-1, with 10 positions matching TRBD1. Germline CDR1 reads MNHEY; CDR2 reads SMNVEV (reference sequence). This CDR3 is built from 14 residues. The J segment lost 6 bases and the V segment lost 6 bases, leaving 5 bases of the junction unmatched. CDR3 in DNA: TGTGCCAGCAGCGCCGGGACAGGGGCCAATGAGCAGTTCTTC. This translates into CASSAGTGANEQFF.

This clone has only a few counts. The chain employs TRBV23-1 and TRBJ2-1; 11 nucleotides agree with TRBD2. TRBV23-1 falls under the ORF class, with uncertain function. CDR3 size: 17 residues. The V and J ends lost 4 bases and 4 bases, in that order; junction bases with no gene match: 9. The CDR3 sequence: CASSPRGSGGGYNEQFF. DNA for the CDR3: TGCGCCAGCAGTCCCCGGGGTAGCGGGGGGGGGTACAATGAGCAGTTCTTC.

The chain links TRBV5-6 to TRBJ2-5; D is undetermined. The CDR3 totals 13 residues. Germline V gene sequence: CDR1 SGHDT, CDR2 YYEEEE. Between the trimmed V and J ends, which lost 5 bases and 5 bases, there was a span of 13 bases. The CDR3 nucleotides read TGTGCCAGCAGTCCCTCTCTGGAGGAGACCCAGTACTTC. It is translated as CASSPSLEETQYF.

This clone was counted only a few times. This specimen includes other DNA sequences encoding the same CDR3. The chain recombines TRBV4-2 with TRBJ2-5; 9 bases align to TRBD2. Germline loops: CDR1 LGHNA, CDR2 YNFKEQ. J was trimmed by 1 base and V by 0 bases; bases with no gene match: 0. CDR3 length equals 15 residues. CDR3 amino acids: CASSQERGGQETQYF. In nucleotides, the CDR3 is TGTGCCAGCAGCCAAGAGCGGGGGGGCCAAGAGACCCAGTACTTC.

The chain links TRBV7-6 to TRBJ2-5; 10 bases are shared with TRBD1. The CDR3 consists of 14 residues. The V gene's germline CDR1 is SGHVS and CDR2 FNYEAQ. Losses at the gene ends were 6 bases for V and 4 bases for J; bases not matched to a gene: 5. The CDR3 here is CASRDRGVAETQYF. The DNA for the CDR3 is TGTGCCAGCAGGGACAGGGGGGTGGCAGAGACCCAGTACTTC.

The rearrangement joins TRBV6-1 to TRBJ2-7; D is possibly TRBD2 (5 bases). CDR1 is MNHNS, CDR2 SASEGT, per germline. The CDR3 has 13 residues. The V end was cut by 7 bases, the J end by 7 bases, with 17 bases between. CDR3 protein: CASNQRGLGEQYF. CDR3 nucleotides: TGTGCCAGCAATCAACGAGGGCTTGGGGAGCAGTACTTC.

This clone was detected a few times. The chain carries TRBV9 and TRBJ1-2; 10 bases map to TRBD1. J was trimmed by 6 bases and V by 3 bases; bases with no gene match: 11. CDR3 size: 16 residues. Germline-derived CDR1 and CDR2 are SGDLS and YYNGEE. CDR3 amino acids: CASSGPGQGERHGYTF. The CDR3 coding sequence is TGTGCCAGCAGCGGCCCCGGACAGGGGGAGAGGCATGGCTACACCTTC.